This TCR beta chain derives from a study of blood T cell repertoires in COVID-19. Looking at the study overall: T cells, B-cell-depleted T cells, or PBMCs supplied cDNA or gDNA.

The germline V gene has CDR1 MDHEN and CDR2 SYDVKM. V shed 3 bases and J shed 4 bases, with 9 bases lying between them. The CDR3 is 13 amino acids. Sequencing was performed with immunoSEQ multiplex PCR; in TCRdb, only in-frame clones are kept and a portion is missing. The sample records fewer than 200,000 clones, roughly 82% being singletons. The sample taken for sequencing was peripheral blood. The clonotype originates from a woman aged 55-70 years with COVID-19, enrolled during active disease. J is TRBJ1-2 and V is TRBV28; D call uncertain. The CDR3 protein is CASSLGQAYGYTF. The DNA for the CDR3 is TGTGCCAGCAGTTTGGGCCAGGCCTATGGCTACACCTTC.